What follows are 15 T cell receptor beta chains derived from one specimen sequenced in a study of T cell changes during pregnancy in multiple sclerosis. Clones were sequenced by immunoSEQ multiplex PCR, and TCRdb holds only the in-frame ones, with some missing. The sample includes tens of thousands of clones, 85% to 95% seen only once; the top ten take 0.67%. The sequencing used CD4+ T cells from peripheral blood mononuclear cells, collected in the third trimester of pregnancy. These receptors originate from a female donor with multiple sclerosis, enrolled in a pregnancy study.

The chain has TRBV27 and TRBJ1-2; D is unresolved. CDR3 length: 13 amino acids. Germline V gene lookup returns CDR1 MNHEY and CDR2 SMNVEV (reference sequence). Trimming left V 6 bases short and J 5 bases short, with 13 bases between. The CDR3 DNA follows: TGTGCCAGCAGACGAGGTGACGGTTATGGCTACACCTTC. Amino acids: CASRRGDGYGYTF.

The rearrangement joins TRBV5-1 to TRBJ2-5; D is undetermined. The CDR3 spans 13 residues. Germline CDR1 and CDR2: SGHRS and YFSETQ. The V and J ends lost 3 bases and 3 bases respectively, with 9 bases between them. The CDR3 DNA reads as TGCGCCAGCAGCTCGGAGCCTGAAGAGACCCAGTACTTC. It translates to CASSSEPEETQYF.

The chain recombines TRBV28 with TRBJ1-5; 8 positions agree with TRBD1. V lost 5 bases, J lost 6 bases, and 9 bases stayed unmatched. CDR1 and CDR2 from the germline V gene are MDHEN and SYDVKM. This CDR3 is 15 amino acids long. In DNA form, the CDR3 reads TGTGCCAGCAGTGAGCCATACAGGGGGAGTCAGCCCCAGCATTTT. Encoded protein: CASSEPYRGSQPQHF.

This rearrangement joins TRBV6-5 to TRBJ2-7; 10 bases align to TRBD1. Germline CDR1 is MNHEY and CDR2 is SVGAGI. This CDR3 is built from 15 residues. Unmatched junction bases numbered 10, after V lost 5 bases and J lost 6 bases. CDR3 sequence (DNA): TGTGCCAGCAGTCCCCCCGGGACAGGGGCGTTCGAGCAGTACTTC. Its translation is CASSPPGTGAFEQYF.

The chain joins TRBV18 to TRBJ1-3; D possibly corresponds to TRBD1 (5 bases). CDR1 and CDR2 from the germline V gene are KGHSH and LQKENI. The CDR3 is 15 amino acids. The V end was cut by 3 bases, the J end by 4 bases, with 13 bases between. The CDR3 bases are TGTGCCAGCTCACCTCTGACAGACAACGGAAACACCATATATTTT. Amino acid sequence: CASSPLTDNGNTIYF.

This CDR3 reads CASSQRPLAGLGGELFF. The CDR3 nucleotides are TGTGCCAGCAGCCAGAGGCCACTAGCGGGACTTGGAGGGGAGCTGTTTTTT. The genes are TRBV4-2 and TRBJ2-2; 10 bases align to TRBD2. The CDR3 has 17 residues. CDR1 LGHNA and CDR2 YNFKEQ come from the germline V gene. Losses at the gene ends were 3 bases for V and 8 bases for J; bases not matched to a gene: 12.

The chain combines TRBV2 with TRBJ2-7, with 9 positions matching TRBD1. The CDR3 is 14 residues long. Germline CDR1 SNHLY, CDR2 FYNNEI. The junction had 9 bases not matched to a gene; V was cut back by 5 bases and J by 7 bases. The DNA of the CDR3 is TGTGCCAGCAGTCGAACCGGGACAGGGTCTGAGCAGTACTTC. It codes for CASSRTGTGSEQYF.

The rearrangement uses TRBV29-1 and TRBJ2-1, with TRBD2 matching over 11 bases. V trimming: 4 bases; J trimming: 7 bases; junction bases outside the gene matches: 6. CDR1 is SQVTM, CDR2 ANQGSEA, per germline. The CDR3 is 14 residues long. The chain's CDR3 is CSVGKTSGMNEQFF. In DNA, the CDR3 is TGCAGCGTTGGGAAGACTAGCGGGATGAATGAGCAGTTCTTC.

This chain links TRBV6-6 with TRBJ2-7, with D perhaps matching TRBD2 (6 bases). CDR1 MNHNY and CDR2 SVGAGI come from the germline V gene (reference sequence). Trimming removed 6 bases from V and 2 bases from J, with 17 bases in between. The CDR3 loop spans 15 amino acids. For the CDR3, the DNA is TGTGCCAGCAGACTCCGGCGGGACCAGACCTACGAGCAGTACTTC. It specifies CASRLRRDQTYEQYF.

The chain links TRBV6-4 to TRBJ2-7; D not resolved. Germline assignment: CDR1 MRHNA and CDR2 SNTAGT. The V end was cut by 6 bases, the J end by 3 bases, with 12 bases between. The CDR3 is 13 residues long. CDR3 in amino acids: CASSPHGYYEQYF. The CDR3 nucleotides are TGTGCCAGCAGCCCCCACGGTTACTACGAGCAGTACTTC.

The CDR3 loop is CASSPRLARSYNEQFF. CDR3 DNA: TGTGCCAGTAGTCCAAGACTAGCCAGGTCCTACAATGAGCAGTTCTTC. The chain uses TRBV19 and TRBJ2-1; TRBD2 matches 7 bases. V shed 5 bases, J shed 1 base, and the junction held 8 bases outside the gene matches. CDR1 and CDR2 (germline): LNHDA, SQIVND (reference sequence). This CDR3 comprises 16 residues.

The chain carries TRBV25-1 and TRBJ1-1; the D is unclear. The CDR3 runs to 13 residues. V dropped 3 bases and J dropped 0 bases, with 5 bases sitting between them. Per the germline V gene, CDR1 is MGHDK and CDR2 is SYGVNS. The CDR3 DNA reads as TGTGCCAGCAGTGACGGGTTGAACACTGAAGCTTTCTTT. Its translation is CASSDGLNTEAFF.

The J gene is TRBJ2-3, the V gene TRBV19; D might be TRBD2 (5 bases). The CDR3 is 17 amino acids. In germline, CDR1 is LNHDA, CDR2 SQIVND (reference sequence). V was clipped by 7 bases and J by 2 bases, with 22 bases between them. CDR3 DNA: TGTGCCAGTACCCCCGGCCTCGGGCAGCGGCACACAGATACGCAGTATTTT. Amino acids: CASTPGLGQRHTDTQYF.

The rearrangement joins TRBV14 to TRBJ2-1, with 8 bases aligning to TRBD2. The CDR3 loop spans 16 amino acids. Germline trimming cut 3 bases from V and 3 bases from J; bases unmatched to any gene: 7. Germline CDR1 and CDR2: SGHDN and FVKESK. The CDR3 DNA sequence: TGTGCCAGCAGCCAGCAAAGACTAGCGATCTACAATGAGCAGTTCTTC. Amino acid sequence: CASSQQRLAIYNEQFF.

The chain combines TRBV7-2 with TRBJ2-7; D is unclear. This CDR3 is built from 13 residues. V lost 0 bases to trimming and J lost 3 bases, with 6 bases between them. Germline V CDR1 and CDR2: SGHTA, FQGNSA. The DNA for the CDR3 is TGTGCCAGCAGCTTAGCGGTTAGCTACGAGCAGTACTTC. Translation: CASSLAVSYEQYF.